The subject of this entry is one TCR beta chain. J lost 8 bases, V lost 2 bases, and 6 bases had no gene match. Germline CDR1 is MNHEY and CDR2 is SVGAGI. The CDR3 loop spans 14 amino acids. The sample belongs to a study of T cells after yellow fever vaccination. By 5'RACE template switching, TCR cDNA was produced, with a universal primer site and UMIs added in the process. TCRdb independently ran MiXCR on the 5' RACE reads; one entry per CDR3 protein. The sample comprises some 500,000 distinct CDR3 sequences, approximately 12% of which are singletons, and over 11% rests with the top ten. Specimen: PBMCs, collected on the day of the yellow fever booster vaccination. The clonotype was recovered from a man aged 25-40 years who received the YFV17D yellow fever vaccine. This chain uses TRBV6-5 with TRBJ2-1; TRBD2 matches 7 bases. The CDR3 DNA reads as TGTGCCAGCAGTTACACGGGAGGTATAGATGAGCAGTTCTTC. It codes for CASSYTGGIDEQFF.